Presented here are 25 T cell receptor beta chains from one specimen sequenced in a study of graft-versus-host responses after intestinal transplantation. Clones were read by immunoSEQ multiplex PCR, and TCRdb kept only the in-frame ones, dropping some. The table has about 30,000 clones, roughly nine tenths seen once; the top ten hold 11%. The material sequenced was PBMCs, taken about 430 days after intestinal transplantation. All receptors derive from a human patient who received an intestinal transplant, so some T cells may come from the graft donor.

V is TRBV5-1 and J is TRBJ2-5; perhaps D is TRBD1 or TRBD2 (5 bases each). Trimming removed 4 bases from V and 2 bases from J, with 15 bases in between. The CDR3 is made up of 15 amino acids. Per germline, CDR1 SGHRS and CDR2 YFSETQ. CDR3 coding DNA: TGCGCCAGCAGCATAATGGGACCGACGCAAGAGACCCAGTACTTC. It specifies CASSIMGPTQETQYF.

This rearrangement joins TRBV6-6 to TRBJ2-5, with unresolved D. Germline lookup yields CDR1 MNHNY and CDR2 SVGAGI (reference sequence). Trimming shortened V by 5 bases and J by 3 bases, and 4 bases separated the two germline ends. The CDR3 totals 11 residues. This chain's CDR3 is CASSHKETQYF. The CDR3 nucleotides are TGTGCCAGCAGTCACAAAGAGACCCAGTACTTC.

This clone occurred once. The rearrangement uses TRBV7-2 and TRBJ1-1; TRBD1 is a possible D gene (6 bases). The V gene lost 2 bases and the J gene lost 1 base, with 17 bases spanning the gap. Germline V gives CDR1 SGHTA, CDR2 FQGNSA. CDR3 length: 17 amino acids. The CDR3 region is CASSLKLAGETNTEAFF. The CDR3 nucleotides read TGTGCCAGCAGCTTAAAGTTGGCAGGGGAAACGAACACTGAAGCTTTCTTT. The complete variable domain, with remaining parts taken from reference TRBV7-2 and TRBJ1-1, reads GAGVSQSPSNKVTEKGKDVELRCDPISGHTALYWYRQSLGQGLEFLIYFQGNSAPDKSGLPSDRFSAERTGGSVSTLTIQRTQQEDSAVYLCASSLKLAGETNTEAFFGQGTRLTVV.

The rearrangement links TRBV7-6 to TRBJ1-4, with D possibly matching TRBD1 (5 bases). This CDR3 spans 16 amino acids. Germline V gives CDR1 SGHVS, CDR2 FNYEAQ. V lost 5 bases and J lost 6, with 19 bases in between. CDR3 DNA: TGTGCCAGCAGCCCCTATCCATCCGGGACGGATGAAAAACTGTTTTTT. Its translation: CASSPYPSGTDEKLFF.

The chain couples TRBV5-4 to TRBJ2-7; D not resolved. Germline-derived CDR1 and CDR2 are SGHNT and YYREEE (reference sequence). The V end was cut by 2 bases, the J end by 2 bases, with 11 bases between. This CDR3 has 14 residues. Here the CDR3 reads CASSLFYSPYEQYF. The DNA for the CDR3 is TGTGCCAGCAGCTTATTTTACTCCCCCTACGAGCAGTACTTC.

The chain has TRBV5-6 and TRBJ2-7; 7 positions agree with TRBD1. V gave up 4 bases and J gave up 3 bases; unmatched junction bases: 7. The CDR3 has 14 amino acids. Germline V gene lookup returns CDR1 SGHDT and CDR2 YYEEEE. The chain's CDR3 is CASSLMGTVYEQYF. In DNA form, the CDR3 reads TGTGCCAGCAGCCTTATGGGGACAGTCTACGAGCAGTACTTC.

The V and J genes are TRBV10-3 and TRBJ2-1; 9 bases match TRBD2. This CDR3 contains 13 residues. The junction had 2 bases not matched to a gene; V was cut back by 6 bases and J by 5 bases. CDR1 and CDR2 from the germline V gene are ENHRY and SYGVKD. The DNA for the CDR3 is TGTGCCATCAGAGGGACTAGCCACAATGAGCAGTTCTTC. This gives the protein CAIRGTSHNEQFF.

This CDR3 reads CASSFFSGGRPVDEQFF. Written as DNA, the CDR3 is TGCGCCAGCAGCTTCTTTAGCGGGGGCCGTCCCGTCGATGAGCAGTTCTTC. The rearrangement joins TRBV4-1 to TRBJ2-1, with 9 bases aligning to TRBD2. CDR1 is MGHRA and CDR2 is YSYEKL in the germline V gene. The CDR3 is 17 residues long. Unmatched junction bases numbered 16, after V lost 5 bases and J lost 8 bases.

In DNA form, the CDR3 reads TGCGCCAGCAGCCACACCAGGGAGGGTTTTGGAAACACCATATATTTT. The encoded protein is CASSHTREGFGNTIYF. The chain uses TRBV4-3 and TRBJ1-3, with D perhaps matching TRBD1 (5 bases). There are 16 residues in the CDR3. Germline V gene sequence: CDR1 LGHNA, CDR2 YSLEER. Trimming left V 3 bases short and J 3 bases short, with 15 bases between.

The CDR3 bases are TGTGCCAGCAGCTTAGTTGGGACTAGTGACGGGGAGCTGTTTTTT. It yields the protein CASSLVGTSDGELFF. The V gene is TRBV7-9, the J gene TRBJ2-2, with 8 bases identical to TRBD2. This CDR3 contains 15 residues. The J segment lost 7 bases and the V segment lost 1 base, leaving 5 bases of the junction unmatched. Germline loops: CDR1 SEHNR, CDR2 FQNEAQ (reference sequence).

The CDR3 protein is CASSQDGGVAQYF. Written as DNA, the CDR3 is TGCGCCAGCAGCCAAGACGGGGGGGTGGCCCAGTACTTC. This chain joins TRBV4-1 and TRBJ2-5; 8 bases align to TRBD2. Germline trimming cut 0 bases from V and 9 bases from J; bases unmatched to any gene: 3. The CDR3 runs 13 residues. Germline V lookup: CDR1 MGHRA, CDR2 YSYEKL.

This clone was found once. The chain joins TRBV2 to TRBJ2-3; no reliable D call. The length of the CDR3 is 12 residues. Germline CDR1 and CDR2: SNHLY and FYNNEI. The V end lost 5 bases, the J end lost 2 bases, and 5 bases lay between the germline ends. The CDR3 reads CASSRFTDTQYF. The CDR3 DNA reads TGTGCCAGCAGTCGCTTCACAGATACGCAGTATTTT.

This chain joins TRBV5-1 and TRBJ2-1; either TRBD1 or TRBD2 may fit D (5 bases each). The V gene's germline CDR1 is SGHRS and CDR2 YFSETQ. The CDR3 runs 12 residues. With 2 bases removed from V and 7 bases from J, the gap between germline ends came to 7 bases. CDR3 DNA sequence: TGCGCCAGCAGCTTAGAGGGGAATGAGCAGTTCTTC. Protein: CASSLEGNEQFF.

This clone was seen a few times. The V call is TRBV9, the J call TRBJ2-7, with 8 bases aligning to TRBD1. CDR1 is SGDLS and CDR2 is YYNGEE in the germline V gene. The length of the CDR3 is 18 residues. After removal of 3 bases from V and 0 bases from J, the junction contained 14 bases not matched to a gene. The CDR3 loop is CASSAEGGRTGSSYEQYF. The CDR3 bases are TGTGCCAGCAGCGCGGAAGGGGGACGGACAGGGAGCTCCTACGAGCAGTACTTC.

The V gene is TRBV7-9, the J gene TRBJ2-7; 7 bases map to TRBD1. The CDR3 has 12 amino acids. Germline loops: CDR1 SEHNR, CDR2 FQNEAQ (reference sequence). V shed 5 bases, J shed 7 bases, and the junction held 5 bases outside the gene matches. In DNA, the CDR3 is TGTGCCAGCAGCCTCGACAGGGTGGAGCAGTACTTC. Residues: CASSLDRVEQYF.

This rearrangement joins TRBV6-1 to TRBJ2-5; 7 bases map to TRBD1. There are 14 residues in the CDR3. V was clipped by 4 bases and J by 13 bases; unmatched bases: 15. The germline V gene has CDR1 MNHNS and CDR2 SASEGT. Here the CDR3 reads CASSARQGPGESYF. In nucleotides, the CDR3 is TGTGCCAGCAGTGCCCGACAGGGCCCAGGAGAGTCGTACTTC.

The chain links TRBV6-1 to TRBJ1-2; D is ambiguous. This CDR3 spans 14 amino acids. CDR1 and CDR2 (germline): MNHNS, SASEGT. Trimming cost V 2 bases and J 0 bases, with 7 bases left between them. CDR3 DNA: TGTGCCAGCAGTGAACAGCCAGCTAACTATGGCTACACCTTC. It yields the protein CASSEQPANYGYTF.

The chain carries TRBV19 and TRBJ1-1; the D gene is possibly TRBD1 (6 bases). The germline V gene has CDR1 LNHDA and CDR2 SQIVND (reference sequence). Between the trimmed V and J ends, which lost 5 bases and 8 bases, there was a span of 15 bases. CDR3 length equals 13 residues. In DNA, the CDR3 is TGTGCCAGTAGTCCCAGGACAGCCCGAGAAGCTTTCTTT. Translating gives CASSPRTAREAFF.

The V call is TRBV19, the J call TRBJ2-3; 10 bases are a match to TRBD2. J lost 3 bases, V lost 7 bases, and 7 bases had no gene match. Looked up from germline, CDR1 is LNHDA and CDR2 is SQIVND (reference sequence). The length of the CDR3 is 15 residues. This chain's CDR3 is CASMRTSGRTDTQYF. CDR3 nucleotides: TGTGCCAGTATGAGGACTAGCGGTCGGACAGATACGCAGTATTTT.

The chain joins TRBV4-3 to TRBJ1-4; 9 nucleotides line up with TRBD1. This CDR3 contains 17 residues. The junction had 10 bases not matched to a gene; V was cut back by 3 bases and J by 5 bases. Per the germline V gene, CDR1 is LGHNA and CDR2 is YSLEER. The CDR3 region is CASSQEGLQGANEKLFF. DNA for the CDR3: TGCGCCAGCAGCCAGGAGGGGTTACAGGGGGCGAATGAAAAACTGTTTTTT.

This chain joins TRBV6-1 and TRBJ1-6; TRBD1 might be the D (5 bases). The CDR3 loop spans 14 amino acids. Germline CDR1 is MNHNS and CDR2 is SASEGT. V lost 6 bases and J lost 8, with 14 bases in between. CDR3 sequence (DNA): TGTGCCAGCAGGGGGCAGGGTAGGGATTCACCCCTCCACTTT. The encoded protein is CASRGQGRDSPLHF.

CDR3: CASSLDPENYGYTF. CDR3 nucleotide sequence: TGTGCCAGCAGCTTAGATCCAGAGAACTATGGCTACACCTTC. V is TRBV7-9 and J is TRBJ1-2; no clear D. The length of the CDR3 is 14 residues. V was cut by 1 base and J by 2 bases, with 8 bases left in between. CDR1 and CDR2 from the germline V gene are SEHNR and FQNEAQ (reference sequence).

CDR3 protein: CASKTDTQYF. The CDR3 DNA is TGTGCCAGCAAAACAGATACGCAGTATTTT. The chain combines TRBV11-2 with TRBJ2-3; no clear D gene. Trimming removed 7 bases at V and 3 bases at J, with 2 bases between. Germline CDR1 SGHAT, CDR2 FQNNGV. The CDR3 length is 10 residues.

The chain uses TRBV30 and TRBJ1-1; a possible D gene is TRBD1 (5 bases). In germline, CDR1 is GTSNPN, CDR2 SVGIG (reference sequence). The CDR3 totals 14 residues. Deletions cut 2 bases from V and 0 bases from J, with 10 bases between. CDR3: CAWSTGLLNTEAFF. In DNA, the CDR3 is TGTGCCTGGAGTACGGGACTCTTGAACACTGAAGCTTTCTTT.

The chain recombines TRBV5-6 with TRBJ1-1; no firm D call. The CDR3 is 12 residues long. Per the germline V gene, CDR1 is SGHDT and CDR2 is YYEEEE. V lost 0 bases and J 9 bases, leaving 9 bases between the germline ends. CDR3 protein: CASSLVEEKAFF. Here the CDR3 DNA reads TGTGCCAGCAGCTTGGTAGAAGAGAAAGCTTTCTTT.